This T cell receptor (beta chain) comes out of a study of T cell responses to AZD1222 COVID-19 vaccine. Study findings and constraints: Seropositive at baseline were only a handful of AZD1222 recipients. Clonal diversity may have been underestimated in mostly white British donors.

About this clone itself: Its specificity is unknown.

Sequencing was performed with immunoSEQ multiplex PCR; in TCRdb, only in-frame clones are kept and a portion is missing. The sample lists over 150,000 clones, 75% to 90% occurring once. CDR1 is MNHNS and CDR2 is SASEGT in the germline V gene. After removal of 2 bases from V and 4 bases from J, the junction contained 10 bases not matched to a gene. The CDR3 has 16 amino acids. The chain recombines TRBV6-1 with TRBJ1-2, with 7 bases that match TRBD1. The TCR comes from an adult in good health. Sequencing used peripheral blood, obtained on day 0 of AZD1222 vaccination. The CDR3 loop is CASSELEGTVIYGYTF. The CDR3 DNA sequence: TGTGCCAGCAGTGAATTAGAGGGGACAGTCATCTATGGCTACACCTTC.